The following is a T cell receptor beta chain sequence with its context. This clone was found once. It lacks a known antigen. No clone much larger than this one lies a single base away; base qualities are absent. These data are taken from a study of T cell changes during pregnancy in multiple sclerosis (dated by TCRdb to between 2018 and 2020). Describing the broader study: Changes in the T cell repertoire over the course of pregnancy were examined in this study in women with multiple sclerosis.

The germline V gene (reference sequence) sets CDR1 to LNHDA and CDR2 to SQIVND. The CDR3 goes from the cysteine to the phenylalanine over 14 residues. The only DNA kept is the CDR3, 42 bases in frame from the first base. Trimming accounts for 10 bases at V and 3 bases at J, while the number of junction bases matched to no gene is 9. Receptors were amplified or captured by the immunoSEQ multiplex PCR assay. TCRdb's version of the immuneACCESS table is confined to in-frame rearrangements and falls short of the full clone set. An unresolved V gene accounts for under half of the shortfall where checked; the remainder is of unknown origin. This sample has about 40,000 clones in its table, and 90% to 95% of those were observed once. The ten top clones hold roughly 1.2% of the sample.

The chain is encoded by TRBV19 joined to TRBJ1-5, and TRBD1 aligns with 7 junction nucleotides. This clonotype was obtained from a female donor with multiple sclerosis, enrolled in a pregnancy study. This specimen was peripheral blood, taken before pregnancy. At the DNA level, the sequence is TGTGCCACCCTCTCGAGGGGGCTCAATCAGCCCCAGCATTTT. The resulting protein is CATLSRGLNQPQHF.